What follows are 31 T cell receptor beta chains derived from one specimen sequenced in a study of T-cell reconstitution after alpha-beta-depleted transplantation in children. Unique molecular identifiers were incorporated when the TCRbeta library was constructed. TCRdb passed the PCR reads through MiXCR, listing each CDR3 protein once. The table has some 530,000 distinct CDR3 sequences, roughly an eighth seen once. Sequenced material: PBMCs from the stem cell graft donor, taken from the stem cell graft. Source of these receptors: a human donor who donated a stem cell graft to a child with combined immunodeficiency.

The CDR3 spells CASSPGYQAYNEQFF. The CDR3 bases are TGTGCCAGCAGCCCGGGGTATCAGGCTTACAATGAGCAGTTCTTC. The chain combines TRBV5-5 with TRBJ2-1; a weak D match, TRBD2 (5 bases). The V end was cut by 4 bases, the J end by 4 bases, with 15 bases between. The CDR3 totals 15 residues. The V gene's germline CDR1 is SGHKS and CDR2 YYEKEE (reference sequence). Drawing the rest from reference TRBV5-5 and TRBJ2-1, the complete variable domain is DAGVTQSPTHLIKTRGQQVTLRCSPISGHKSVSWYQQVLGQGPQFIFQYYEKEERGRGNFPDRFSARQFPNYSSELNVNALLLGDSALYLCASSPGYQAYNEQFFGPGTRLTVL.

The rearrangement links TRBV7-2 to TRBJ2-1; maybe TRBD1 (5 bases). This CDR3 contains 14 residues. The germline CDR1 and CDR2 sequences are SGHTA and FQGNSA. The V end was cut by 5 bases, the J end by 4 bases, with 12 bases between. The chain's CDR3 is CASSQSRVYNEQFF. CDR3 coding DNA: TGTGCCAGCAGCCAGTCCAGGGTGTACAATGAGCAGTTCTTC.

V and J are TRBV4-2 and TRBJ2-7, with D possibly TRBD2 on 6 matching bases. The V end lost 4 bases, the J end lost 3 bases, and 19 bases lay between the germline ends. This CDR3 is built from 16 residues. Germline loops: CDR1 LGHNA, CDR2 YNFKEQ. CDR3 sequence: CASSPEEGGTYYEQYF. In nucleotides, the CDR3 is TGTGCCAGCAGCCCCGAGGAGGGAGGTACCTACTACGAGCAGTACTTC.

The CDR3 DNA sequence: TGCAGTGCTAGAGCCTTCAGGGGCGGGAACACTGAAGCTTTCTTT. It yields the protein CSARAFRGGNTEAFF. The chain recombines TRBV20-1 with TRBJ1-1; a possible D gene is TRBD1 (6 bases). Trimming removed 1 base from V and 1 base from J, with 13 bases in between. The germline gives CDR1 DFQATT, CDR2 SNEGSKA (reference sequence). The CDR3 consists of 15 residues.

In this sample, this clonotype turned up a few times. The rearrangement links TRBV29-1 to TRBJ2-5; TRBD1 matches at 8 bases. Germline-derived CDR1 and CDR2 are SQVTM and ANQGSEA. V dropped 7 bases and J dropped 3; count of bases not matched to a gene: 4. This CDR3 spans 12 amino acids. The CDR3 nucleotides are TGCAGCGCGTACAGGGGGGAAGAGACCCAGTACTTC. Translated: CSAYRGEETQYF.

The V gene is TRBV18, the J gene TRBJ1-1, with 9 bases lining up with TRBD1. Looked up from germline, CDR1 is KGHSH and CDR2 is LQKENI. V trimming: 4 bases; J trimming: 0 bases; junction bases outside the gene matches: 3. The CDR3 covers 15 residues. The CDR3 reads CASSHRGRVNTEAFF. In nucleotides, the CDR3 is TGTGCCAGCTCACACAGGGGGCGGGTGAACACTGAAGCTTTCTTT.

The sample holds many counts of this clonotype. The genes are TRBV20-1 and TRBJ2-3; no clear D. V was shortened by 6 bases and J by 5 bases, with 9 bases between the two germline ends. This CDR3 region has 11 residues. Per germline, CDR1 DFQATT and CDR2 SNEGSKA (reference sequence). DNA of the CDR3: TGCAGTGCAGAAAGTCGAGATACGCAGTATTTT. This translates into CSAESRDTQYF.

This clonotype was observed at least ten times. V and J are TRBV12-3 or TRBV12-4 and TRBJ2-7; 10 positions agree with TRBD1. With 3 bases clipped from V and 1 base from J, the junction kept 6 bases outside the gene matches. The CDR3 runs to 16 residues. CDR3 protein: CASSFPGQGGSYEQYF. The DNA for the CDR3 is TGTGCCAGCAGTTTCCCAGGACAGGGGGGGTCCTACGAGCAGTACTTC.

This clonotype was observed many times. CDR3 in amino acids: CASSPTSSTDTQYF. The CDR3 DNA sequence: TGCGCCAGCAGCCCGACCAGTAGCACAGATACGCAGTATTTT. The chain links TRBV5-1 to TRBJ2-3; D is undetermined. Germline CDR1 SGHRS, CDR2 YFSETQ. Trimming removed 4 bases from V and 0 bases from J, with 9 bases in between. CDR3 length equals 14 residues.

In its sample, this clonotype was seen a few times. The chain uses TRBV18 and TRBJ1-3, with 7 bases fitting TRBD1. Unmatched junction bases numbered 7, after V lost 5 bases and J lost 0 bases. Germline V CDR1 and CDR2: KGHSH, LQKENI. The CDR3 totals 16 residues. The CDR3, as DNA: TGTGCCAGCTCATCTACAGGGGAATACTCTGGAAACACCATATATTTT. Its translation: CASSSTGEYSGNTIYF.

This clonotype was found many times. The genes are TRBV6-2 or TRBV6-3 and TRBJ2-1; 10 bases fit TRBD1. The V segment lost 4 bases and the J segment 4 bases; nucleotides outside the gene matches: 4. In germline, CDR1 is MNHEY, CDR2 SVGEGT. CDR3 size: 15 residues. CDR3 loop: CASSFRQGAYNEQFF. The CDR3 DNA follows: TGTGCCAGCAGTTTCAGACAGGGGGCATACAATGAGCAGTTCTTC.

This clonotype was detected once. V usage is TRBV12-5 and J usage is TRBJ1-5, with no clear D. This CDR3 is built from 14 residues. In germline, CDR1 is LGHNT, CDR2 FRNRAP. Trimming took 1 base from V and 0 from J, leaving 4 bases between them. Here the CDR3 DNA reads TGTGCTAGTGGTTTGGAAGGTAGCAATCAGCCCCAGCATTTT. Residues: CASGLEGSNQPQHF. The complete variable domain, with remaining parts taken from reference TRBV12-5 and TRBJ1-5, reads DARVTQTPRHKVTEMGQEVTMRCQPILGHNTVFWYRQTMMQGLELLAYFRNRAPLDDSGMPKDRFSAEMPDATLATLKIQPSEPRDSAVYFCASGLEGSNQPQHFGDGTRLSIL.

This clonotype showed up many times. The chain links TRBV27 to TRBJ2-7; 11 bases are a match to TRBD2. Germline CDR1 is MNHEY and CDR2 is SMNVEV (reference sequence). Trimming took 6 bases from V and 2 from J; bases not matched to a gene: 6. The CDR3 sequence is 15 residues long. As DNA, the CDR3 is TGTGCCAGCAGCCCTAGCGGGAGGCAAACCTACGAGCAGTACTTC. Translating gives CASSPSGRQTYEQYF.

This clonotype was seen repeatedly, ten times or more. The rearrangement uses TRBV6-2 or TRBV6-3 and TRBJ2-2, with TRBD1 identical over 9 bases. The germline V gene encodes CDR1 MNHEY and CDR2 SVGEGT. Trimming removed 7 bases from V and 6 bases from J; junction bases left unmatched: 9. The CDR3 is made up of 15 amino acids. The CDR3 loop is CASTPTGTGPGELFF. For the CDR3, the DNA is TGTGCCAGCACGCCAACCGGGACAGGGCCCGGGGAGCTGTTTTTT.

The rearrangement links TRBV12-3 or TRBV12-4 to TRBJ1-1; no definite D call. V was trimmed by 7 bases and J by 7 bases, leaving 13 bases between them. The CDR3 loop spans 12 amino acids. CDR3 coding DNA: TGTGCCAGCACCCGTCCCCATGGTGAAGCTTTCTTT. It translates to CASTRPHGEAFF.

In this sample, this clonotype turned up a few times. The chain uses TRBV20-1 and TRBJ1-4; the D gene is possibly TRBD1 (6 bases). This CDR3 has 15 residues. Germline CDR1 and CDR2: DFQATT and SNEGSKA (reference sequence). Trimming shortened V by 5 bases and J by 0 bases, and 13 bases separated the two germline ends. This CDR3 reads CSAGEGGATNEKLFF. CDR3 DNA sequence: TGCAGTGCTGGCGAAGGGGGGGCAACTAATGAAAAACTGTTTTTT.

This clonotype showed up just a few times. J is TRBJ2-7 and V is TRBV5-1; D tentatively reads TRBD1 or TRBD2 (5 bases each). The germline V gene has CDR1 SGHRS and CDR2 YFSETQ. The CDR3 extends over 14 amino acids. V was pared by 0 bases and J by 2 bases, with 9 bases between. For the CDR3, the DNA is TGCGCCAGCAGCTTGGTGGTGGGGGCCTACGAGCAGTACTTC. Protein: CASSLVVGAYEQYF.

The CDR3: CASSRAGGDTGELFF. The CDR3 nucleotides read TGTGCCAGCAGCCGTGCCGGGGGGGACACCGGGGAGCTGTTTTTT. This chain uses TRBV6-1 with TRBJ2-2; TRBD2 aligns across 8 bases. This CDR3 contains 15 residues. Germline CDR1 reads MNHNS; CDR2 reads SASEGT. With V trimmed by 6 bases and J by 3 bases, 6 bases remained unmatched.

This chain links TRBV12-3 or TRBV12-4 with TRBJ2-1; 9 nucleotides align to TRBD1. The length of the CDR3 is 16 residues. The V gene end was trimmed by 4 bases and the J gene end by 6 bases; junction bases not matched to a gene: 10. CDR3: CASSSPGTGPANEQFF. The DNA of the CDR3 is TGTGCCAGCAGTTCCCCCGGGACAGGGCCTGCCAATGAGCAGTTCTTC.

There are many counts of this clonotype. The CDR3 spells CASSVMEETQYF. CDR3 bases: TGTGCCAGCAGCGTGATGGAGGAGACCCAGTACTTC. This sequence joins TRBV7-2 and TRBJ2-5; no clear D gene. The CDR3 loop spans 12 amino acids. V gave up 5 bases and J gave up 5 bases, with 9 bases separating them. Germline CDR1 reads SGHTA; CDR2 reads FQGNSA.

In regard to this clonotype: One end of the junction is discordant with germline, which a read error may explain. This chain connects TRBV11-2 to TRBJ2-5, with 7 bases aligning to TRBD1. Germline V CDR1 and CDR2: SGHAT, FQNNGV. The CDR3 has 14 amino acids. As DNA, the CDR3 is TGTACCAGCAGCCCGGGGACAGCCCAAGAGACCCAGTACTTC. It translates to CTSSPGTAQETQYF. The variable domain in full, with the rest retrieved from reference TRBV11-2 and TRBJ2-5, is EAGVAQSPRYKIIEKRQSVAFWCNPISGHATLYWYQQILGQGPKLLIQFQNNGVVDDSQLPKDRFSAERLKGVDSTLKIQPAKLEDSAVYLCTSSPGTAQETQYFGPGTRLLVL.

The table lists this clonotype with many counts. The rearrangement joins TRBV20-1 to TRBJ2-7, with TRBD2 identical over 8 bases. CDR1 and CDR2 (germline): DFQATT, SNEGSKA (reference sequence). The CDR3 covers 14 residues. V shed 6 bases, J shed 4 bases, and the junction held 11 bases outside the gene matches. Here the CDR3 DNA reads TGCAGTGCCGTCTCCGGGACTAGAGTATACGAGCAGTACTTC. Residues: CSAVSGTRVYEQYF.

This clonotype has only a few counts. The chain couples TRBV2 to TRBJ1-4; 8 positions agree with TRBD1. The junction had 7 bases not matched to a gene; V was cut back by 5 bases and J by 8 bases. Looked up from germline, CDR1 is SNHLY and CDR2 is FYNNEI. The CDR3 contains 14 residues. CDR3 bases: TGTGCCAGCAGTTACGGACAGGGAAACGAAAAACTGTTTTTT. Its translation: CASSYGQGNEKLFF.

This chain joins TRBV13 and TRBJ2-1, with TRBD2 matching 11 bases. The germline gives CDR1 PRHDT, CDR2 FYEKMQ (reference sequence). Unmatched junction bases numbered 9, after V lost 5 bases and J lost 9 bases. The CDR3 covers 15 residues. The CDR3 DNA reads as TGTGCCAGCAGCCCCGGGACTAGCGGCTGGGGTGAGCAGTTCTTC. Encoded protein: CASSPGTSGWGEQFF.

The sample holds many counts of this clonotype. This chain uses TRBV7-9 with TRBJ2-1; D gene uncertain. Germline CDR1 SEHNR, CDR2 FQNEAQ (reference sequence). The CDR3 sequence is 14 residues long. Trimming cost V 1 base and J 4 bases, with 8 bases left between them. CDR3 DNA sequence: TGTGCCAGCAGCTTAGAGGCATATTACAATGAGCAGTTCTTC. Its protein product is CASSLEAYYNEQFF.

In this sample, this clonotype turned up a few times. CDR3 protein: CASSSLAGNTDTQYF. CDR3 in DNA: TGCGCCAGCAGCTCACTAGCGGGGAACACAGATACGCAGTATTTT. V and J are TRBV5-1 and TRBJ2-3; TRBD2 matches 10 bases. The length of the CDR3 is 15 residues. The V gene end was trimmed by 3 bases and the J gene end by 2 bases; junction bases not matched to a gene: 3. Germline loops: CDR1 SGHRS, CDR2 YFSETQ.

This clonotype was picked up a small number of times. This chain connects TRBV29-1 to TRBJ1-2; possibly TRBD1 for D (6 bases). Germline CDR1 SQVTM, CDR2 ANQGSEA. This CDR3 comprises 12 residues. The ends were cut back, 6 bases at V and 4 bases at J, with 12 bases in the middle. CDR3 DNA: TGCAGCGTGACGGACAGAAGCTATGGCTACACCTTC. This codes for CSVTDRSYGYTF.

This clonotype turned up a few times. J is TRBJ1-5 and V is TRBV7-3; D possibly corresponds to TRBD1 (5 bases). This CDR3 contains 16 residues. Germline assignment: CDR1 SGHTA and CDR2 FQGTGA. V was shortened by 4 bases and J by 2 bases, with 15 bases between the two germline ends. For the CDR3, the DNA is TGTGCCAGCAGCTCCACTGACAGAGTCCGCAATCAGCCCCAGCATTTT. It codes for CASSSTDRVRNQPQHF.

The chain uses TRBV4-2 and TRBJ2-4; weak D call: TRBD1 (5 bases). V gave up 1 base and J gave up 0 bases, with 13 bases separating them. This CDR3 has 17 amino acids. The germline V gene has CDR1 LGHNA and CDR2 YNFKEQ. The CDR3 loop reads CASSQGGGSLAKNIQYF. The CDR3 DNA follows: TGTGCCAGCAGCCAAGGGGGCGGAAGCCTAGCCAAAAACATTCAGTACTTC.

In its sample, this clonotype was seen a few times. This sequence joins TRBV7-8 and TRBJ2-1; D is undetermined. The V and J ends lost 5 bases and 0 bases respectively, with 11 bases between them. The CDR3 is made up of 15 amino acids. Germline V lookup: CDR1 SGHVS, CDR2 FQNEAQ. This CDR3 reads CASSPGHFSYNEQFF. The CDR3 DNA sequence: TGTGCCAGCAGCCCTGGGCACTTCTCCTACAATGAGCAGTTCTTC.

This clonotype was picked up a small number of times. The V gene is TRBV11-2, the J gene TRBJ2-6; TRBD1 matches at 10 bases. This CDR3 comprises 18 residues. V was clipped by 6 bases and J by 0 bases; unmatched bases: 8. In germline, CDR1 is SGHAT, CDR2 FQNNGV. CDR3: CASRLTGGFPSGANVLTF. The DNA for the CDR3 is TGTGCCAGCAGATTGACAGGGGGCTTTCCCTCTGGGGCCAACGTCCTGACTTTC. Full variable domain (missing parts from reference TRBV11-2 and TRBJ2-6): EAGVAQSPRYKIIEKRQSVAFWCNPISGHATLYWYQQILGQGPKLLIQFQNNGVVDDSQLPKDRFSAERLKGVDSTLKIQPAKLEDSAVYLCASRLTGGFPSGANVLTFGAGSRLTVL.